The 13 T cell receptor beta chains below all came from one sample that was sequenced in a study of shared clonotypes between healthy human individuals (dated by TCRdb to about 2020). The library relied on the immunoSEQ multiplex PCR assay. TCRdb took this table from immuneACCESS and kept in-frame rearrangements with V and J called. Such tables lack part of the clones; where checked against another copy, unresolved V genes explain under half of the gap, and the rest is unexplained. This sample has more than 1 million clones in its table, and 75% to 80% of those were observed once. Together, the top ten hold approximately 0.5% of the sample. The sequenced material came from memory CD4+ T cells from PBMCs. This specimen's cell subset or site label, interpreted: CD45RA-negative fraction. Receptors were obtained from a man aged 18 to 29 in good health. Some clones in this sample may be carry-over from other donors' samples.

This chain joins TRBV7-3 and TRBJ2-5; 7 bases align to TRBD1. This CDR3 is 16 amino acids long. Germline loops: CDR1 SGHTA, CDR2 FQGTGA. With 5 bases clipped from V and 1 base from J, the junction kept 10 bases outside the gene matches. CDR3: CASSLTGVALQETQYF. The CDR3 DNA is TGTGCCAGCAGCCTCACAGGGGTTGCTCTCCAAGAGACCCAGTACTTC.

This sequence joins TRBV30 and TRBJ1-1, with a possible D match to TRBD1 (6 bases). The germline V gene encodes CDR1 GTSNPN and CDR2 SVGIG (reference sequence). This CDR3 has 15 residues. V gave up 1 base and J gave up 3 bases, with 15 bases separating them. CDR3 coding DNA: TGTGCCTGGAGTGACACCCTTAGGGGGGACACTGAAGCTTTCTTT. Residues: CAWSDTLRGDTEAFF.

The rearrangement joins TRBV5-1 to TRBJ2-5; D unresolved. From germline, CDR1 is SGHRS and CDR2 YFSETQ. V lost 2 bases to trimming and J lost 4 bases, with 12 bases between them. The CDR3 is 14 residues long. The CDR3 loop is CASSFSIPGETQYF. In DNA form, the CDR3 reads TGCGCCAGCAGCTTCTCGATACCGGGAGAGACCCAGTACTTC.

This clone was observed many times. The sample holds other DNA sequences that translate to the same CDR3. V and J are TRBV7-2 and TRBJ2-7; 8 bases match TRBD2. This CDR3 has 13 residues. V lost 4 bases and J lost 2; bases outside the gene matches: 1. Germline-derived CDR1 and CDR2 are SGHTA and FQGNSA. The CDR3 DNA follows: TGTGCCAGCAGCTCGGGACTAGCCTACGAGCAGTACTTC. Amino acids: CASSSGLAYEQYF.

This CDR3 reads CSAKYQETQYF. The DNA for the CDR3 is TGCAGTGCTAAGTACCAAGAGACCCAGTACTTC. This rearrangement joins TRBV20-1 to TRBJ2-5; unclear D gene. V lost 4 bases, J lost 0 bases, and 3 bases lay in between. The CDR3 is 11 amino acids. Looked up from germline, CDR1 is DFQATT and CDR2 is SNEGSKA (reference sequence).

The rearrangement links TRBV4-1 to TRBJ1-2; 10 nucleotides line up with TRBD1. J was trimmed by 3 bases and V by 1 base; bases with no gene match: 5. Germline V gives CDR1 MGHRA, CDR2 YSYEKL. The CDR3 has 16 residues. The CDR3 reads CASSQVSGTGDYGYTF. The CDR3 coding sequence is TGCGCCAGCAGCCAAGTTTCCGGGACAGGGGACTATGGCTACACCTTC.

CDR3 sequence (DNA): TGTGCCAGCAGTGAATCTTGGACTAGCTACAATGAGCAGTTCTTC. It is translated as CASSESWTSYNEQFF. The V gene is TRBV6-1, the J gene TRBJ2-1, with TRBD2 identical over 7 bases. The CDR3 runs 15 residues. The V and J ends lost 2 bases and 3 bases, in that order; junction bases with no gene match: 4. Germline CDR1 and CDR2: MNHNS and SASEGT.

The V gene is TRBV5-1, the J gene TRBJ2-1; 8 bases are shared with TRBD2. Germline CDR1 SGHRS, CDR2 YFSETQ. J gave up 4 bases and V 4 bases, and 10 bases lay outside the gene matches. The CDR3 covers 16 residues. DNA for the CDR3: TGCGCCAGCAGCCTTTTGCAGCGGGGGCTTTACAATGAGCAGTTCTTC. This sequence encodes CASSLLQRGLYNEQFF.

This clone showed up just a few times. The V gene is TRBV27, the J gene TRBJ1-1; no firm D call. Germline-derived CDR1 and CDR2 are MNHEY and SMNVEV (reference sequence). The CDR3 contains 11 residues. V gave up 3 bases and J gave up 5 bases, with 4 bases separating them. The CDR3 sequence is CASSFGTEAFF. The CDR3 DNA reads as TGTGCCAGCAGTTTCGGAACTGAAGCTTTCTTT.

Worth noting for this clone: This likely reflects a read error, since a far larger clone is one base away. CDR3 sequence reads: CVSSLSTSSYNEQFF. As DNA, the CDR3 is TGTGTCAGCAGCTTAAGTACGAGCTCCTACAATGAGCAGTTCTTC. V gene TRBV7-3 combines with J gene TRBJ2-1; no definite D call. The CDR3 loop spans 15 amino acids. The V gene's germline CDR1 is SGHTA and CDR2 FQGTGA.

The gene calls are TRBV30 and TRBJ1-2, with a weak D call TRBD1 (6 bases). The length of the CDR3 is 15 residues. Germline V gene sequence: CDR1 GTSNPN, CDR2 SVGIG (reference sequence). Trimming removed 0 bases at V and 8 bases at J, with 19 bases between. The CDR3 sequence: CAWSVSLGGRNGYTF. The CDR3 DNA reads TGTGCCTGGAGTGTTTCCTTGGGGGGGCGGAACGGCTACACCTTC.

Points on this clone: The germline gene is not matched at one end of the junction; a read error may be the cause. CDR3 coding DNA: TGCGTCAGCAGCCTAAGGGCCAATGAGCAGTTCTTC. Its protein product is CVSSLRANEQFF. The chain is built from TRBV4-1 and TRBJ2-1; D not certain. From germline, CDR1 is MGHRA and CDR2 YSYEKL. This CDR3 has 12 residues.

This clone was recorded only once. The CDR3 sequence is CASSQGLAAHNEQFF. The CDR3 coding sequence is TGCGCCAGCAGCCAAGGCCTAGCGGCACACAATGAGCAGTTCTTC. The V and J genes are TRBV4-3 and TRBJ2-1; TRBD2 matches at 7 bases. Trimming removed 1 base from V and 5 bases from J; junction bases left unmatched: 5. Per germline, CDR1 LGHNA and CDR2 YSLEER. The CDR3 extends over 15 amino acids.